These T cell receptor beta chains were read from a single sample in a study of blood T cells in healthy people across ages. TCRdb passed the 5' RACE reads through MiXCR, listing each CDR3 protein once. This sample has more than 1,000,000 distinct CDR3 sequences, with roughly a quarter found just once. These data are also associated with another study on T cells of mothers and their children.

Material for sequencing was blood. Source of these receptors: a girl aged 2 to 10 in good health. The conserved cysteine and the conserved F or W are not part of the CDR3 here. Fields, in order: D gene, V gene, J gene, clone size, CDR3 protein. The D gene is left open where the match is weak. The size of a clone is reported for some rows only, either as once, few or many, or as a class for expanded clones.

d_call: NA; v_call: TRBV19; j_call: TRBJ1-4; clone_size: NA; cdr3_aa: ASSSEGEKLF
d_call: NA; v_call: TRBV7-8; j_call: TRBJ2-5; clone_size: few; cdr3_aa: ASSYRDSVQETQY
d_call: TRBD2; v_call: TRBV12-3/TRBV12-4; j_call: TRBJ2-1; clone_size: few; cdr3_aa: ASSFSPYALEREFLDEQF
d_call: NA; v_call: TRBV12-3/TRBV12-4; j_call: TRBJ2-5; clone_size: few; cdr3_aa: ASSLGLEVGTQY
d_call: NA; v_call: TRBV29-1; j_call: TRBJ2-6; clone_size: few; cdr3_aa: SVEDDAAPSGANVLT
d_call: TRBD2; v_call: TRBV9; j_call: TRBJ2-7; clone_size: few; cdr3_aa: ASSEGGLAGSEQY
d_call: NA; v_call: TRBV29-1; j_call: TRBJ2-4; clone_size: few; cdr3_aa: SVEDSSEIQY
d_call: NA; v_call: TRBV11-1; j_call: TRBJ2-2; clone_size: few; cdr3_aa: ASSPENGGGELF
d_call: NA; v_call: TRBV12-3/TRBV12-4; j_call: TRBJ2-5; clone_size: NA; cdr3_aa: ASSFSRVKLYETQY
d_call: NA; v_call: TRBV28; j_call: TRBJ2-5; clone_size: NA; cdr3_aa: ASSFRGSRGSPQGETQY
d_call: NA; v_call: TRBV29-1; j_call: TRBJ1-1; clone_size: NA; cdr3_aa: SVGGGRANTEAF
d_call: NA; v_call: TRBV7-9; j_call: TRBJ2-5; clone_size: NA; cdr3_aa: ASSLLLGASPF
d_call: NA; v_call: TRBV7-2; j_call: TRBJ2-2; clone_size: NA; cdr3_aa: ASSFTRASGTGELF
d_call: NA; v_call: TRBV15; j_call: TRBJ1-1; clone_size: NA; cdr3_aa: ATSRDGFRAF
d_call: NA; v_call: TRBV4-3; j_call: TRBJ1-1; clone_size: NA; cdr3_aa: ASSQETYQTEAF
d_call: NA; v_call: TRBV20-1; j_call: TRBJ1-3; clone_size: few; cdr3_aa: SARGAEETLFFSGNTIY
d_call: NA; v_call: TRBV9; j_call: NA; clone_size: few; cdr3_aa: ASGADAFGEQF
d_call: NA; v_call: TRBV27; j_call: TRBJ1-1; clone_size: NA; cdr3_aa: ASSPGRGMNTEAF
d_call: NA; v_call: TRBV11-1; j_call: TRBJ2-2; clone_size: NA; cdr3_aa: ASSSSLITGELF
d_call: NA; v_call: TRBV5-1; j_call: TRBJ1-4; clone_size: few; cdr3_aa: ASSPGGGSAQNEKLF
d_call: NA; v_call: TRBV11-3; j_call: TRBJ2-6; clone_size: NA; cdr3_aa: ASGLAAIGVGGSGANVLT
d_call: NA; v_call: TRBV10-3; j_call: TRBJ1-5; clone_size: NA; cdr3_aa: AISPSTWIQPQH
d_call: NA; v_call: TRBV6-6; j_call: TRBJ2-1; clone_size: NA; cdr3_aa: ASSYSFGGYEQF
d_call: TRBD2; v_call: TRBV5-1; j_call: TRBJ2-1; clone_size: few; cdr3_aa: ASSVLAGPNEQF
d_call: NA; v_call: TRBV12-3/TRBV12-4; j_call: NA; clone_size: few; cdr3_aa: ASSLAGQYNEQF
d_call: NA; v_call: TRBV10-3; j_call: TRBJ2-5; clone_size: NA; cdr3_aa: AISVPDSQETQY
d_call: TRBD1; v_call: TRBV7-2; j_call: TRBJ2-1; clone_size: NA; cdr3_aa: ASTTGYNEQF
d_call: NA; v_call: TRBV20-1; j_call: NA; clone_size: NA; cdr3_aa: SARRLVGTLYNEQF